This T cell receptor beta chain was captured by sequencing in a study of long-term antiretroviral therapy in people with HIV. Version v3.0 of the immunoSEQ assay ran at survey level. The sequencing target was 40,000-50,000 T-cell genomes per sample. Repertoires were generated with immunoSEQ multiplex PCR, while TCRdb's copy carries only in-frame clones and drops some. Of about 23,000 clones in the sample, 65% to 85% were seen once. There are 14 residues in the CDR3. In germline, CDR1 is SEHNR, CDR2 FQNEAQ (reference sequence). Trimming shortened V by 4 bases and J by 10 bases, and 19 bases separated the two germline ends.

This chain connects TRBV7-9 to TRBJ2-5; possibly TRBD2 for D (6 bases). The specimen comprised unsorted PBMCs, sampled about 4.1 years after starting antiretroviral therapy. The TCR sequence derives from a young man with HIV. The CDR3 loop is CASSWAGGGGNQYF. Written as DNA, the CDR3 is TGTGCCAGCAGCTGGGCCGGCGGTGGGGGGAACCAGTACTTC.